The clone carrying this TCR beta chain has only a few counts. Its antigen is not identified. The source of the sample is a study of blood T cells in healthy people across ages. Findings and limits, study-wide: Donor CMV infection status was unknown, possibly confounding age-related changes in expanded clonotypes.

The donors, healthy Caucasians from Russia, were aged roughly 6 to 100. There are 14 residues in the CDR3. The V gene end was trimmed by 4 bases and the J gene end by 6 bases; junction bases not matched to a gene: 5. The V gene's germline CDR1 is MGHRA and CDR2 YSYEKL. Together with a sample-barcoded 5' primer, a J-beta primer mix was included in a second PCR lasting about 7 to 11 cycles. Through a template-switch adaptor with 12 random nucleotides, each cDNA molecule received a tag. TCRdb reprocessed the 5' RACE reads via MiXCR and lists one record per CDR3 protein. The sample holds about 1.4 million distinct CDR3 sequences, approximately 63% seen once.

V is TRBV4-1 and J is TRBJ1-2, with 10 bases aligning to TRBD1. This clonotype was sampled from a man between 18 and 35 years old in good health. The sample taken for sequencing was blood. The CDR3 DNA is TGCGCCAGCAGCCCCTCGGGACAGGGGAATGGCTACACCTTC. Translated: CASSPSGQGNGYTF.